A single sample is the source of the 25 T cell receptor beta chains below, sequenced in a study of blood T cell repertoires in COVID-19. Method: immunoSEQ multiplex PCR; TCRdb's copy keeps in-frame clones and lacks some. Among just under 150,000 clones listed, roughly 81% were seen once. What was sequenced was peripheral blood. The origin of the receptors is a human donor with acute or convalescent COVID-19. The donor label of this sample is uncertain.

The CDR3 region has the DNA TGTGCCAGCAGCCTACCCCATATGGTAGTCTGCGAGCAGTACGTC. Amino acid sequence: CASSLPHMVVCEQYV. V usage is TRBV7-9 and J usage is TRBJ2-7; D gene ambiguous. The germline V gene encodes CDR1 SEHNR and CDR2 FQNEAQ (reference sequence). The V gene lost 5 bases and the J gene lost 6 bases, with 20 bases spanning the gap. The length of the CDR3 is 15 residues.

The genes are TRBV10-3 and TRBJ1-2, with TRBD1 matching 8 bases. Germline V gives CDR1 ENHRY, CDR2 SYGVKD. Trimming cost V 6 bases and J 2 bases; bases outside gene matches: 5. There are 14 residues in the CDR3. CDR3 sequence: CAIRPRQGNYGYTF. For the CDR3, the DNA is TGTGCCATCAGACCCCGACAGGGGAACTATGGCTACACCTTC.

The V gene is TRBV28, the J gene TRBJ2-2, with D possibly matching TRBD2 (7 bases). CDR1 is MDHEN, CDR2 SYDVKM, per germline. This CDR3 has 15 amino acids. Trimming cost V 0 bases and J 4 bases, with 9 bases left between them. CDR3 nucleotides: TGTGCCAGCAGTTTATGGGGGGGGCTCACCGGGGAGCTGTTTTTT. Its protein is CASSLWGGLTGELFF.

V is TRBV19 and J is TRBJ2-5, with a possible D match to TRBD2 (6 bases). V lost 6 bases and J 0 bases, leaving 14 bases between the germline ends. Germline V lookup: CDR1 LNHDA, CDR2 SQIVND (reference sequence). The CDR3 is 15 amino acids. CDR3 protein: CASSRRTKYQETQYF. For the CDR3, the DNA is TGTGCCAGTAGCCGAAGGACTAAGTACCAAGAGACCCAGTACTTC.

CDR3 loop: CASTSSGRYNEQFF. The CDR3 region has the DNA TGTGCCAGCACCTCTAGCGGGAGGTACAATGAGCAGTTCTTC. The V and J genes are TRBV6-5 and TRBJ2-1, with TRBD2 identical over 11 bases. Germline V gene sequence: CDR1 MNHEY, CDR2 SVGAGI. The junction had 3 bases not matched to a gene; V was cut back by 7 bases and J by 4 bases. CDR3 length: 14 amino acids.

The J gene is TRBJ2-5, the V gene TRBV4-1; 8 nucleotides align to TRBD1. There are 16 residues in the CDR3. Germline CDR1 reads MGHRA; CDR2 reads YSYEKL. V gave up 1 base and J gave up 4 bases; unmatched junction bases: 8. The CDR3 DNA reads as TGCGCCAGCAGCCAAGGTTTCAGGGGGCGACCAGAGACCCAGTACTTC. It codes for CASSQGFRGRPETQYF.

The chain links TRBV19 to TRBJ1-3; no clear D. The V gene's germline CDR1 is LNHDA and CDR2 SQIVND (reference sequence). The CDR3 has 13 amino acids. Trimming shortened V by 4 bases and J by 0 bases, and 4 bases separated the two germline ends. The CDR3 sequence is CASSRSSGNTIYF. The CDR3 coding sequence is TGTGCCAGTAGTAGGAGCTCTGGAAACACCATATATTTT.

The genes are TRBV5-4 and TRBJ2-7; 13 nucleotides match TRBD2. Germline V gene sequence: CDR1 SGHNT, CDR2 YYREEE (reference sequence). The CDR3 is 15 residues long. The V gene end was trimmed by 4 bases and the J gene end by 2 bases; junction bases not matched to a gene: 3. CDR3 sequence reads: CASSGTSGVTYEQYF. In DNA, the CDR3 is TGTGCCAGCAGCGGGACTAGCGGGGTGACCTACGAGCAGTACTTC.

The chain joins TRBV5-4 to TRBJ1-4; 7 bases match TRBD1. V was pared by 4 bases and J by 3 bases, with 9 bases of the junction left unmatched. CDR1 is SGHNT, CDR2 YYREEE, per germline (reference sequence). The CDR3 contains 16 residues. Here the CDR3 reads CASSRTGAGANEKLFF. The CDR3 coding sequence is TGTGCCAGCAGCCGTACAGGGGCTGGGGCTAATGAAAAACTGTTTTTT.

The rearrangement joins TRBV11-2 to TRBJ1-2, with 8 bases matching TRBD1. Germline CDR1 and CDR2: SGHAT and FQNNGV. V lost 4 bases and J lost 2; bases outside the gene matches: 3. The CDR3 length is 14 residues. The CDR3 protein is CASSSRQGNYGYTF. Written as DNA, the CDR3 is TGTGCCAGCAGCTCAAGACAGGGGAACTATGGCTACACCTTC.

The chain is built from TRBV7-3 and TRBJ1-6; D is perhaps TRBD1 (5 bases). Germline CDR1 reads SGHTA; CDR2 reads FQGTGA. Trimming stripped 2 bases from V and 9 bases from J, with 11 bases between. This CDR3 comprises 14 residues. DNA of the CDR3: TGTGCCAGCAGCTTAGGAGGGGAGGGTTCACCCCTCCACTTT. Translating gives CASSLGGEGSPLHF.

The chain combines TRBV4-3 with TRBJ1-5, with D possibly being TRBD1 (5 bases). The CDR3 extends over 18 amino acids. The germline gives CDR1 LGHNA, CDR2 YSLEER. Trimming took off 0 bases at V and 3 bases at J, with 18 bases between the two ends. In DNA, the CDR3 is TGCGCCAGCAGCCAAGATCTCCAGAGGCAGGGTTACAATCAGCCCCAGCATTTT. This translates into CASSQDLQRQGYNQPQHF.

The count of this clone is one. V usage is TRBV5-4 and J usage is TRBJ1-2, with D maybe TRBD1 (6 bases). Germline loops: CDR1 SGHNT, CDR2 YYREEE (reference sequence). The V gene lost 4 bases and the J gene lost 6 bases, with 13 bases spanning the gap. The CDR3 extends over 13 amino acids. The CDR3 region is CASSRVPGDGYTF. CDR3 DNA sequence: TGTGCCAGCAGCCGTGTCCCAGGGGATGGCTACACCTTC.

The rearrangement uses TRBV18 and TRBJ2-5; D uncertain. With 3 bases removed from V and 0 bases from J, the gap between germline ends came to 8 bases. CDR1 KGHSH and CDR2 LQKENI come from the germline V gene. CDR3 length equals 14 residues. The CDR3: CASSPVRYQETQYF. Written as DNA, the CDR3 is TGTGCCAGCTCACCTGTCAGGTACCAAGAGACCCAGTACTTC.

The chain joins TRBV6-2 or TRBV6-3 to TRBJ2-3; TRBD2 matches at 12 bases. Trimming cost V 4 bases and J 6 bases; bases outside gene matches: 5. This CDR3 region has 15 residues. Germline CDR1 MNHEY, CDR2 SVGEGT. In nucleotides, the CDR3 is TGTGCCAGCAGTTGGACTAGCGGGGTAGGGGATACGCAGTATTTT. Translated, it gives CASSWTSGVGDTQYF.

The rearrangement links TRBV5-4 to TRBJ2-6; TRBD2 matches 7 bases. The CDR3 runs 17 residues. Germline CDR1 is SGHNT and CDR2 is YYREEE (reference sequence). J was trimmed by 0 bases and V by 4 bases; bases with no gene match: 7. The CDR3 DNA follows: TGTGCCAGCAGCGCGGGAGCCTCCAACTCTGGGGCCAACGTCCTGACTTTC. The encoded protein is CASSAGASNSGANVLTF.

The rearrangement uses TRBV5-1 and TRBJ2-1; 8 nucleotides align to TRBD2. The CDR3 length is 15 residues. The germline CDR1 and CDR2 sequences are SGHRS and YFSETQ. The ends lost 3 bases at V and 8 bases at J; junction bases unmatched: 10. This CDR3 reads CASSWTSREEHEQFF. In nucleotides, the CDR3 is TGCGCCAGCAGCTGGACTAGCCGGGAGGAACATGAGCAGTTCTTC.

This chain connects TRBV4-3 to TRBJ1-2; the D gene is possibly TRBD1 (5 bases). Deletions cut 4 bases from V and 1 base from J, with 16 bases between. CDR3 length equals 16 residues. Germline V CDR1 and CDR2: LGHNA, YSLEER. DNA for the CDR3: TGCGCCAGCAGCCGGGAACTTGGGACTTTTAACTATGGCTACACCTTC. This translates into CASSRELGTFNYGYTF.

The CDR3 DNA reads TGCAGTGCTAGTAGTAGGACAGGGACCTATGGCTACACCTTC. Translated: CSASSRTGTYGYTF. The chain carries TRBV20-1 and TRBJ1-2; 8 bases map to TRBD1. CDR3 length equals 14 residues. CDR1 is DFQATT and CDR2 is SNEGSKA in the germline V gene (reference sequence). J was trimmed by 4 bases and V by 3 bases; bases with no gene match: 7.

This chain connects TRBV6-5 to TRBJ1-4; 7 bases are a match to TRBD1. Germline assignment: CDR1 MNHEY and CDR2 SVGAGI. V dropped 8 bases and J dropped 4; count of bases not matched to a gene: 10. The CDR3 consists of 15 residues. The CDR3 region has the DNA TGTGCCAGCGATACGACCCACAGGGGTAATGAAAAACTGTTTTTT. Translated, it gives CASDTTHRGNEKLFF.

This clone was counted a few times. Other DNA variants within this sample encode the same CDR3. The V and J genes are TRBV12-3 or TRBV12-4 and TRBJ1-1; 7 bases agree with TRBD1. This CDR3 region has 13 residues. The V segment lost 5 bases and the J segment 5 bases; nucleotides outside the gene matches: 5. CDR3 protein: CASSPTGETEAFF. The CDR3 nucleotides read TGTGCCAGCAGTCCCACAGGGGAAACTGAAGCTTTCTTT.

The chain joins TRBV4-3 to TRBJ2-3; D may be TRBD1 (5 bases). Deletions cut 0 bases from V and 3 bases from J, with 10 bases between. The CDR3 runs 15 residues. CDR1 and CDR2 from the germline V gene are LGHNA and YSLEER. For the CDR3, the DNA is TGCGCCAGCAGCCAAGATGTCCAGGGAACAGATACGCAGTATTTT. Its protein is CASSQDVQGTDTQYF.

This clone has only one observation. The V gene is TRBV7-2, the J gene TRBJ2-5, with a possible D match to TRBD1 (6 bases). V lost 7 bases to trimming and J lost 4 bases, with 19 bases between them. Germline CDR1 and CDR2: SGHTA and FQGNSA. The CDR3 covers 15 residues. CDR3 protein: CASTLTGKGGETQYF. The CDR3 DNA is TGTGCCAGCACCCTAACAGGGAAAGGAGGAGAGACCCAGTACTTC.

The chain recombines TRBV5-6 with TRBJ1-5; D not resolved. V gave up 1 base and J gave up 2 bases, with 13 bases separating them. The CDR3 totals 16 residues. Looked up from germline, CDR1 is SGHDT and CDR2 is YYEEEE. In DNA form, the CDR3 reads TGTGCCAGCAGCTTGCTTTCGGACTTTGGCAATCAGCCCCAGCATTTT. Its translation is CASSLLSDFGNQPQHF. Variable domain in full (rest from reference TRBV5-6 and TRBJ1-5): DAGVTQSPTHLIKTRGQQVTLRCSPKSGHDTVSWYQQALGQGPQFIFQYYEEEERQRGNFPDRFSGHQFPNYSSELNVNALLLGDSALYLCASSLLSDFGNQPQHFGDGTRLSIL.

This chain connects TRBV28 to TRBJ2-3; 9 nucleotides agree with TRBD1. J was trimmed by 3 bases and V by 3 bases; bases with no gene match: 7. The CDR3 extends over 16 amino acids. CDR1 MDHEN and CDR2 SYDVKM come from the germline V gene. DNA for the CDR3: TGTGCCAGCAGTTTCAACAGGGGGCTGTTGACAGATACGCAGTATTTT. It specifies CASSFNRGLLTDTQYF.